The entry that follows covers one T cell receptor beta chain sequence. Its antigen is not identified. This record belongs to a study of CD4 T cells in relation to SARS-CoV-2 and coronaviruses. J lost 9 bases, V lost 3 bases, and 6 bases had no gene match. From germline, CDR1 is SGDLS and CDR2 YYNGEE. This CDR3 has 13 residues. The assay was immunoSEQ multiplex PCR, and TCRdb's table has in-frame clones only and misses some. The sample includes about 36,000 clones, about 79% of them seen just once. The sequence was collected from an adult with COVID-19. Material: naive CD4+ T cells from PBMCs, cultured in vitro. Subset: naive CD4+ T cells isolated by negative enrichment. The chain joins TRBV9 to TRBJ1-5; 7 nucleotides agree with TRBD1. Written as DNA, the CDR3 is TGTGCCAGCAGCGCCAGCGGGACAGCGCCCCAGCATTTT. It encodes CASSASGTAPQHF. Looking up the rest from reference TRBV9 and TRBJ1-5 gives the full variable domain: DSGVTQTPKHLITATGQRVTLRCSPRSGDLSVYWYQQSLDQGLQFLIQYYNGEERAKGNILERFSAQQFPDLHSELNLSSLELGDSALYFCASSASGTAPQHFGDGTRLSIL.